These 20 T cell receptor beta chains originate from one sample sequenced in a study of glioma-infiltrating T cells after dendritic cell vaccination. Time point given: after dendritic cell vaccination, including at tumor progression/relapse. TCRdb's table, derived via immunoSEQ multiplex PCR, lists solely in-frame clones and lacks some. Of fewer than 75,000 clones listed, more than 75% were seen once; the top ten hold approximately 8.9%. The sample consisted of blood, taken after dendritic cell vaccination. The receptors here all came from a human donor with glioblastoma.

The chain carries TRBV29-1 and TRBJ2-2, with 10 nucleotides matching TRBD2. There are 13 residues in the CDR3. Germline V gene data show CDR1 as SQVTM and CDR2 as ANQGSEA. V lost 5 bases, J lost 3 bases, and 0 bases stayed unmatched. CDR3 sequence (DNA): TGCAGCGTTCTAGCGGGAGACACCGGGGAGCTGTTTTTT. It yields the protein CSVLAGDTGELFF.

This clone was found a few times. V gene TRBV4-1 combines with J gene TRBJ2-7; TRBD2 might be the D (6 bases). CDR3 length: 15 residues. V shed 1 base and J shed 2 bases, with 12 bases lying between them. Germline CDR1 is MGHRA and CDR2 is YSYEKL. This chain's CDR3 is CASSQGGGAAYEQYF. DNA of the CDR3: TGCGCCAGCAGCCAAGGGGGAGGAGCCGCCTACGAGCAGTACTTC.

By proportion, this clone is medium-sized. V gene TRBV11-2 combines with J gene TRBJ2-1, with D unclear. The germline V and J ends were trimmed by 5 bases and 0 bases, with 11 bases remaining between them. CDR1 and CDR2 (germline): SGHAT, FQNNGV. CDR3 size: 15 residues. For the CDR3, the DNA is TGTGCCAGCAGCCCTTATATGAGCTCCTACAATGAGCAGTTCTTC. Residues: CASSPYMSSYNEQFF.

The chain has TRBV15 and TRBJ2-7; possible D gene TRBD2, 6 bases. CDR1 and CDR2 from the germline V gene are LNHNV and YYDKDF (reference sequence). Trimming pared 4 bases from V and 5 bases from J, leaving 9 bases between. This CDR3 has 12 residues. CDR3 protein: CATSTGGDEQYF. The CDR3 DNA sequence: TGTGCCACCAGCACGGGCGGGGACGAGCAGTACTTC.

V is TRBV5-6 and J is TRBJ2-7; 7 bases are shared with TRBD1. The V gene end was trimmed by 4 bases and the J gene end by 3 bases; junction bases not matched to a gene: 4. The germline CDR1 and CDR2 sequences are SGHDT and YYEEEE. The CDR3 length is 13 residues. The CDR3 DNA follows: TGTGCCAGCAGCCAGGGGGTAGGCTACGAGCAGTACTTC. Amino acid sequence: CASSQGVGYEQYF.

The chain recombines TRBV6-1 with TRBJ2-7, with a weak D call TRBD1 (5 bases). V lost 2 bases, J lost 6 bases, and 11 bases lay in between. The CDR3 consists of 13 residues. Germline CDR1 is MNHNS and CDR2 is SASEGT. In DNA form, the CDR3 reads TGTGCCAGCAGTGAAATCAGGGATGGCGAGCAGTACTTC. It yields the protein CASSEIRDGEQYF.

The chain is built from TRBV9 and TRBJ2-3; TRBD2 matches 7 bases. CDR3 length: 16 residues. From germline, CDR1 is SGDLS and CDR2 YYNGEE. V lost 0 bases, J lost 0 bases, and 4 bases stayed unmatched. The CDR3 spells CASSVEAGPSTDTQYF. The CDR3 nucleotides read TGTGCCAGCAGCGTAGAAGCGGGGCCAAGCACAGATACGCAGTATTTT.

The chain links TRBV14 to TRBJ2-7, with 7 bases matching TRBD1. Germline CDR1 SGHDN, CDR2 FVKESK. The V segment lost 3 bases and the J segment 6 bases; nucleotides outside the gene matches: 17. CDR3 length: 17 residues. The CDR3 is CASSHEGATKRTSEQYF. The CDR3 DNA follows: TGTGCCAGCAGCCACGAGGGGGCAACCAAGCGGACGTCCGAGCAGTACTTC.

This chain connects TRBV9 to TRBJ1-3; D not resolved. Germline V gives CDR1 SGDLS, CDR2 YYNGEE. The V end lost 1 base, the J end lost 4 bases, and 9 bases lay between the germline ends. This CDR3 spans 14 amino acids. The CDR3 loop is CASSVREGGNTIYF. The DNA of the CDR3 is TGTGCCAGCAGCGTAAGGGAGGGAGGAAACACCATATATTTT.

The chain couples TRBV9 to TRBJ1-1; perhaps TRBD1 as D (5 bases). Trimming shortened V by 4 bases and J by 0 bases, and 13 bases separated the two germline ends. Germline V CDR1 and CDR2: SGDLS, YYNGEE. The CDR3 spans 15 residues. The CDR3: CASSPGGNLNTEAFF. Here the CDR3 DNA reads TGTGCCAGCAGCCCCGGGGGGAACTTGAACACTGAAGCTTTCTTT.

The chain carries TRBV5-7 and TRBJ2-5, with 7 bases matching TRBD2. TRBV5-7 counts as an open reading frame of uncertain function. With 4 bases clipped from V and 2 bases from J, the junction kept 8 bases outside the gene matches. This CDR3 contains 15 residues. CDR3 sequence: CASSPLGGRQETQYF. The CDR3 nucleotides are TGTGCCAGCAGCCCCCTCGGGGGGAGGCAAGAGACCCAGTACTTC.

The rearrangement uses TRBV10-3 and TRBJ2-5; TRBD1 aligns across 9 bases. Gene TRBJ2-7 matches the end of the DNA better, so the J call may be wrong. Germline V lookup: CDR1 ENHRY, CDR2 SYGVKD. The CDR3 extends over 14 amino acids. The CDR3 loop is CAISAGQGSYEQYF. Here the CDR3 DNA reads TGTGCCATCAGTGCGGGACAGGGTTCCTACGAGCAGTACTTC.

The chain uses TRBV2 and TRBJ1-5, with 7 bases fitting TRBD1. Germline CDR1 and CDR2: SNHLY and FYNNEI. J lost 1 base, V lost 6 bases, and 6 bases had no gene match. The CDR3 length is 15 residues. The CDR3 loop is CASSFDRASNQPQHF. The CDR3 nucleotides read TGTGCCAGCAGCTTTGACAGGGCGAGCAATCAGCCCCAGCATTTT. Full variable domain (outside the CDR3, taken from reference TRBV2 and TRBJ1-5): EPEVTQTPSHQVTQMGQEVILRCVPISNHLYFYWYRQILGQKVEFLVSFYNNEISEKSEIFDDQFSVERPDGSNFTLKIRSTKLEDSAMYFCASSFDRASNQPQHFGDGTRLSIL.

This chain uses TRBV5-1 with TRBJ2-7; 7 bases agree with TRBD1. The CDR3 loop spans 14 amino acids. V lost 4 bases and J lost 4; bases outside the gene matches: 8. Per germline, CDR1 SGHRS and CDR2 YFSETQ. This chain's CDR3 is CASSQLGGKYEQYF. In nucleotides, the CDR3 is TGCGCCAGCAGCCAACTAGGGGGCAAGTACGAGCAGTACTTC.

The chain links TRBV28 to TRBJ2-2, with TRBD1 matching over 7 bases. The germline V gene has CDR1 MDHEN and CDR2 SYDVKM. V dropped 4 bases and J dropped 0; count of bases not matched to a gene: 11. The CDR3 loop spans 18 amino acids. In DNA form, the CDR3 reads TGTGCCAGCAGTTACCCGACAGGGCCGAATCCGAACACCGGGGAGCTGTTTTTT. The encoded protein is CASSYPTGPNPNTGELFF.

The DNA of the CDR3 is TGCAGCGTACGGGAGTGGGGGTCCTACGAGCAGTACTTC. It specifies CSVREWGSYEQYF. This rearrangement joins TRBV29-1 to TRBJ2-7, with D possibly being TRBD2 (6 bases). The germline CDR1 and CDR2 sequences are SQVTM and ANQGSEA. V was shortened by 6 bases and J by 1 base, with 13 bases between the two germline ends. The CDR3 loop spans 13 amino acids.

This clone was seen once. The chain has TRBV5-4 and TRBJ1-4; weak D call: TRBD1 (5 bases). CDR3 length: 16 amino acids. CDR1 is SGHNT and CDR2 is YYREEE in the germline V gene (reference sequence). The ends were cut back, 1 base at V and 4 bases at J, with 14 bases in the middle. Here the CDR3 reads CASSLSFPGNNEKLFF. CDR3 coding DNA: TGTGCCAGCAGCTTGTCTTTCCCAGGGAATAATGAAAAACTGTTTTTT. The full variable domain, its missing parts supplied by reference TRBV5-4 and TRBJ1-4, is ETGVTQSPTHLIKTRGQQVTLRCSSQSGHNTVSWYQQALGQGPQFIFQYYREEENGRGNFPPRFSGLQFPNYSSELNVNALELDDSALYLCASSLSFPGNNEKLFFGSGTQLSVL.

This clone was seen a single time. Other DNA sequences of this sample code for an identical CDR3. The chain couples TRBV7-2 to TRBJ1-6; no reliable D call. Trimming cost V 1 base and J 7 bases, with 11 bases left between them. Germline-derived CDR1 and CDR2 are SGHTA and FQGNSA. This CDR3 has 15 residues. As DNA, the CDR3 is TGTGCCAGCAGCTTAGGTCCGGGTCGAAATTCACCCCTCCACTTT. It yields the protein CASSLGPGRNSPLHF.

The V call is TRBV6-4, the J call TRBJ2-3; 7 positions agree with TRBD2. In germline, CDR1 is MRHNA, CDR2 SNTAGT. The CDR3 spans 15 residues. Germline trimming cut 4 bases from V and 1 base from J; bases unmatched to any gene: 5. CDR3 in DNA: TGTGCCAGCAGTGCCGAGGCGGGGGGCACAGATACGCAGTATTTT. Translating it yields CASSAEAGGTDTQYF.

This clone appeared once. The chain combines TRBV5-1 with TRBJ2-3; 12 nucleotides align to TRBD2. The CDR3 contains 16 residues. The germline V gene has CDR1 SGHRS and CDR2 YFSETQ. The junction had 6 bases not matched to a gene; V was cut back by 4 bases and J by 3 bases. CDR3 region: CASSERTSGVTDTQYF. The CDR3 nucleotides are TGCGCCAGCAGCGAAAGGACTAGCGGGGTGACAGATACGCAGTATTTT. Complete variable domain (other parts from reference TRBV5-1 and TRBJ2-3): KAGVTQTPRYLIKTRGQQVTLSCSPISGHRSVSWYQQTPGQGLQFLFEYFSETQRNKGNFPGRFSGRQFSNSRSEMNVSTLELGDSALYLCASSERTSGVTDTQYFGPGTRLTVL.